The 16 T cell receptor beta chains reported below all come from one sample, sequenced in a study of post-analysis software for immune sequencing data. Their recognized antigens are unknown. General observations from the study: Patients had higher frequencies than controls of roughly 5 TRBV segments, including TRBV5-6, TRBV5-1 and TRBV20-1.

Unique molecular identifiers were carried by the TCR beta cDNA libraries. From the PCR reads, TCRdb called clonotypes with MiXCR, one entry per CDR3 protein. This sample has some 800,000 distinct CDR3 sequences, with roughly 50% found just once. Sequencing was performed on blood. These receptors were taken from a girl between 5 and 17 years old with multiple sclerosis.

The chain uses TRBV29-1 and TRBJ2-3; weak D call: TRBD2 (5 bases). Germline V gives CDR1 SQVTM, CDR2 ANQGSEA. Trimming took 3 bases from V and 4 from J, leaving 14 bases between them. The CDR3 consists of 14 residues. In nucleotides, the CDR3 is TGCAGCGTTGAGGAAGGGAGCCCGGCAGATACGCAGTATTTT. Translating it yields CSVEEGSPADTQYF.

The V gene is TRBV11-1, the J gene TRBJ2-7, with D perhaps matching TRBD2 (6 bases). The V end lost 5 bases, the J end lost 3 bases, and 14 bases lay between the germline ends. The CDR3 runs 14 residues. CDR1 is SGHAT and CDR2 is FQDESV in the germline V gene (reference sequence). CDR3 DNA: TGTGCCAGCAGCCCCGGGACTGCCATCTACGAGCAGTACTTC. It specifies CASSPGTAIYEQYF. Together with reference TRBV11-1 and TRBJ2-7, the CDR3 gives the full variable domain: EAEVAQSPRYKITEKSQAVAFWCDPISGHATLYWYRQILGQGPELLVQFQDESVVDDSQLPKDRFSAERLKGVDSTLKIQPAELGDSAMYLCASSPGTAIYEQYFGPGTRLTVT.

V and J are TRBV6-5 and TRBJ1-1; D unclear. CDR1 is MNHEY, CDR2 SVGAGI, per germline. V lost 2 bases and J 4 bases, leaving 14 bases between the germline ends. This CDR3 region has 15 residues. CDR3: CASSYRQTLSTEAFF. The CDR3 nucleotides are TGTGCCAGCAGTTACCGGCAGACCCTGAGCACTGAAGCTTTCTTT.

CDR3 bases: TGCAGTGCTACCATTCGGCAGGCCGAGCAGTACTTC. The encoded protein is CSATIRQAEQYF. The rearrangement joins TRBV20-1 to TRBJ2-4; D is undetermined. The J call may be incorrect, as the DNA end agrees better with TRBJ2-7. This CDR3 spans 12 amino acids. Germline V lookup: CDR1 DFQATT, CDR2 SNEGSKA (reference sequence).

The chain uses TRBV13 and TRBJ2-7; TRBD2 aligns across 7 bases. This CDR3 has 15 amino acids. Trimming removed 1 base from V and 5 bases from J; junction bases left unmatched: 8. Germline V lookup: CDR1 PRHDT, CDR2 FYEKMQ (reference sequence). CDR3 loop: CASSLAGGRLDEQYF. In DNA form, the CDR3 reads TGTGCCAGCAGCTTAGCGGGAGGAAGGCTGGACGAGCAGTACTTC.

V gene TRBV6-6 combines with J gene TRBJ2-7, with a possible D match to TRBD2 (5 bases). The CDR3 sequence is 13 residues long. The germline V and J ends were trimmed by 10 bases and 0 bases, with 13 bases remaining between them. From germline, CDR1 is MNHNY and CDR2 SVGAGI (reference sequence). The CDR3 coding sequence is TGTGCCACCAAACCAGCGGCCTCCTACGAGCAGTACTTC. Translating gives CATKPAASYEQYF.

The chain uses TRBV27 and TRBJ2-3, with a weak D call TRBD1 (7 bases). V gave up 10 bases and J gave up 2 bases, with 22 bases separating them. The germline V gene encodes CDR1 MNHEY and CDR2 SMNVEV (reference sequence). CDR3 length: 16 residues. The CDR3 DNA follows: TGTGCCACGGCAGGGGCAGGGGGGTTTAACACAGATACGCAGTATTTT. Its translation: CATAGAGGFNTDTQYF.

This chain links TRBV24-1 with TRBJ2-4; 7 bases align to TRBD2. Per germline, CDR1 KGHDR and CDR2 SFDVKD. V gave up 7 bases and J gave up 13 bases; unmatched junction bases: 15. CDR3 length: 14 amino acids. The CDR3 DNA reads TGTGCCACCAGCTTGACTAGCAGTAACAATGAGCAGTACTTC. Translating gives CATSLTSSNNEQYF.

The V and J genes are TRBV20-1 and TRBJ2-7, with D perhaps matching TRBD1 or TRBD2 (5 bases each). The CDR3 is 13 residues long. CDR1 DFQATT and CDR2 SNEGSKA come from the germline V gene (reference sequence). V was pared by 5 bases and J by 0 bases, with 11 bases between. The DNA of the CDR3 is TGCAGTGCTGGGGACCAGGTCTCCTACGAGCAGTACTTC. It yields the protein CSAGDQVSYEQYF.

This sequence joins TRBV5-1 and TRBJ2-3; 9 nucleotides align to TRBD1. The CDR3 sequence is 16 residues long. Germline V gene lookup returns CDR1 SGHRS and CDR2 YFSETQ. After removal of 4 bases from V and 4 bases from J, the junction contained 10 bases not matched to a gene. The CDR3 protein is CASSPGDREYADTQYF. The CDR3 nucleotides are TGCGCCAGCAGCCCCGGGGACAGGGAGTATGCAGATACGCAGTATTTT. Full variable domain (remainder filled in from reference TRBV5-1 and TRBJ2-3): KAGVTQTPRYLIKTRGQQVTLSCSPISGHRSVSWYQQTPGQGLQFLFEYFSETQRNKGNFPGRFSGRQFSNSRSEMNVSTLELGDSALYLCASSPGDREYADTQYFGPGTRLTVL.

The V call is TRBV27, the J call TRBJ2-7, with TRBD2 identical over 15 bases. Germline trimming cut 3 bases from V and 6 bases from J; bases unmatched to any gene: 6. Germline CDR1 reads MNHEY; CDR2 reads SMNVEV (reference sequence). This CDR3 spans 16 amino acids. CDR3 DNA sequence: TGTGCCAGCAGTTTTTGGGGGACTAGCGGGAGGCTCGAGCAGTACTTC. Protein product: CASSFWGTSGRLEQYF.

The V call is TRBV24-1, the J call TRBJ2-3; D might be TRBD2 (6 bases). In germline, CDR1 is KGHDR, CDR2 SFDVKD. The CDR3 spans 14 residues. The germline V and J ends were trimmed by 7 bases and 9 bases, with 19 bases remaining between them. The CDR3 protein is CATRGGELPETQYF. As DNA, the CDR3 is TGTGCCACCAGGGGCGGGGAGCTACCTGAAACGCAGTATTTT.

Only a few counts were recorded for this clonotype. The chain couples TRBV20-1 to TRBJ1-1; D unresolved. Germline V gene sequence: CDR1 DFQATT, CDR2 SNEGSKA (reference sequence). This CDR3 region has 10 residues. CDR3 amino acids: CIGVDTEAFF. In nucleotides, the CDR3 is TGCATCGGGGTGGACACTGAAGCTTTCTTT.

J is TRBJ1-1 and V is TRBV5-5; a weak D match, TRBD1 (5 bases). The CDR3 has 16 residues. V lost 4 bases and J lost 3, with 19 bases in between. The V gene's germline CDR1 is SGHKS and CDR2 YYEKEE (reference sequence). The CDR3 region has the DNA TGTGCCAGCAGCGAAAATTCAGACAGCTTGGACACTGAAGCTTTCTTT. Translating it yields CASSENSDSLDTEAFF.

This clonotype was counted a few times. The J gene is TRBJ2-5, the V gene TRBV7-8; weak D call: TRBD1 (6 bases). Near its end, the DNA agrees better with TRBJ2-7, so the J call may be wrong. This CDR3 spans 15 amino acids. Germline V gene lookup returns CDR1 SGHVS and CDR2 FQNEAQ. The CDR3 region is CASSLGGAQGVEQYF. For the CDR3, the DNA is TGTGCCAGCAGCTTAGGAGGGGCACAGGGAGTCGAGCAGTACTTC.

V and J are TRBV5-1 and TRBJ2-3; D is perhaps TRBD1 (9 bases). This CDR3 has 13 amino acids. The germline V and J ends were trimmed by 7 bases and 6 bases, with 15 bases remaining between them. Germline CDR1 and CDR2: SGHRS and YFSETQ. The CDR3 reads CASVAGTGDTQYF. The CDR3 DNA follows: TGCGCCAGCGTAGCGGGGACAGGGGATACGCAGTATTTT.